Shown below are 23 T cell receptor beta chains from a single sample sequenced in a study of blood T cell repertoires in COVID-19. Clones were sequenced by immunoSEQ multiplex PCR, and TCRdb holds only the in-frame ones, with some missing. This sample has under 250,000 clones, with 70% to 90% found just once. Material: peripheral blood. The receptors were gathered from a woman aged 70-85 years with active or convalescent COVID-19.

The chain is built from TRBV18 and TRBJ1-1; 8 bases align to TRBD1. Germline V lookup: CDR1 KGHSH, CDR2 LQKENI. CDR3 length: 14 amino acids. V shed 5 bases, J shed 2 bases, and the junction held 4 bases outside the gene matches. CDR3 region: CASSAQGANTEAFF. CDR3 in DNA: TGTGCCAGCTCAGCGCAGGGGGCAAACACTGAAGCTTTCTTT.

In this sample, this clone turned up a few times. This rearrangement joins TRBV4-3 to TRBJ2-1; D is unclear. The CDR3 sequence is 13 residues long. Trimming took 0 bases from V and 9 from J, leaving 9 bases between them. CDR1 is LGHNA and CDR2 is YSLEER in the germline V gene. The CDR3 sequence is CASSQDRVAEQFF. Here the CDR3 DNA reads TGCGCCAGCAGCCAAGATCGGGTAGCTGAGCAGTTCTTC.

V is TRBV18 and J is TRBJ1-5; 7 bases match TRBD1. This CDR3 is built from 16 residues. The V segment lost 1 base and the J segment 5 bases; nucleotides outside the gene matches: 8. Germline V gives CDR1 KGHSH, CDR2 LQKENI. CDR3 sequence reads: CASSPRQGTGYQPQHF. CDR3 nucleotides: TGTGCCAGCTCACCACGACAGGGAACGGGGTATCAGCCCCAGCATTTT.

This clone has only one observation. The chain has TRBV28 and TRBJ1-5; no clear D. The V end lost 5 bases, the J end lost 0 bases, and 14 bases lay between the germline ends. The CDR3 covers 16 residues. Germline V gene lookup returns CDR1 MDHEN and CDR2 SYDVKM. CDR3 bases: TGTGCCAGCAGTCCGGGAGGGCGGGATAGCAATCAGCCCCAGCATTTT. Protein product: CASSPGGRDSNQPQHF.

The table lists this clone with a count of one. This sequence joins TRBV4-1 and TRBJ2-1; D uncertain. V shed 1 base and J shed 3 bases, with 7 bases lying between them. From germline, CDR1 is MGHRA and CDR2 YSYEKL. This CDR3 has 14 amino acids. The CDR3 DNA sequence: TGCGCCAGCAGCCAAGGACTTCGCTACAATGAGCAGTTCTTC. Translating it yields CASSQGLRYNEQFF.

The chain carries TRBV3-1 (or the pseudogene TRBV3-2) and TRBJ1-3; no firm D call. The germline V gene has CDR1 LGHDT and CDR2 YNNKEL (reference sequence). Trimming stripped 1 base from V and 3 bases from J, with 10 bases between. This CDR3 comprises 15 residues. CDR3 in amino acids: CASSQGQISGNTIYF. For the CDR3, the DNA is TGTGCCAGCAGCCAAGGGCAGATAAGTGGAAACACCATATATTTT.

The CDR3 sequence: CASSPRDRGNYGYTF. The DNA for the CDR3 is TGTGCCAGCAGCCCTAGGGACAGGGGTAACTATGGCTACACCTTC. The rearrangement uses TRBV7-8 and TRBJ1-2, with TRBD1 matching 10 bases. Germline values: CDR1 SGHVS, CDR2 FQNEAQ. The junction had 4 bases not matched to a gene; V was cut back by 5 bases and J by 1 base. The CDR3 has 15 residues.

This chain uses TRBV27 with TRBJ1-6; 11 bases agree with TRBD1. This CDR3 region has 15 residues. Per the germline V gene, CDR1 is MNHEY and CDR2 is SMNVEV (reference sequence). Trimming took 3 bases from V and 6 from J; bases not matched to a gene: 1. CDR3 sequence: CASSLGTGGNSPLHF. CDR3 bases: TGTGCCAGCAGTTTGGGGACAGGGGGTAATTCACCCCTCCACTTT.

This clone came up once. V is TRBV7-3 and J is TRBJ2-7; D ambiguous. This CDR3 has 13 residues. Germline CDR1 reads SGHTA; CDR2 reads FQGTGA. V lost 2 bases and J 3 bases, leaving 8 bases between the germline ends. The CDR3 coding sequence is TGTGCCAGCAGCTTAGGGCCGAACTACGAGCAGTACTTC. It translates to CASSLGPNYEQYF.

V usage is TRBV3-1 (or the pseudogene TRBV3-2) and J usage is TRBJ1-2; a weak D match, TRBD1 (5 bases). This CDR3 region has 14 residues. V lost 2 bases, J lost 8 bases, and 15 bases lay in between. Germline V gene sequence: CDR1 LGHDT, CDR2 YNNKEL (reference sequence). The CDR3 sequence: CASSQTEGVGGYTF. In DNA form, the CDR3 reads TGTGCCAGCAGCCAAACGGAAGGGGTGGGCGGCTACACCTTC.

This chain joins TRBV19 and TRBJ1-2; TRBD1 agrees at 7 bases. The germline CDR1 and CDR2 sequences are LNHDA and SQIVND (reference sequence). Losses at the gene ends were 5 bases for V and 8 bases for J; bases not matched to a gene: 11. This CDR3 is built from 14 residues. For the CDR3, the DNA is TGTGCCAGTAGTCTCCGTGACAGGGCGACCGGCTACACCTTC. Its translation: CASSLRDRATGYTF.

The rearrangement links TRBV7-2 to TRBJ2-7; 10 nucleotides line up with TRBD1. CDR1 and CDR2 from the germline V gene are SGHTA and FQGNSA. The length of the CDR3 is 14 residues. Losses at the gene ends were 3 bases for V and 6 bases for J; bases not matched to a gene: 5. The CDR3 spells CASSLGQGNAEQYF. Written as DNA, the CDR3 is TGTGCCAGCAGCTTGGGACAGGGGAACGCCGAGCAGTACTTC.

The chain carries TRBV7-2 and TRBJ1-1, with a weak D call TRBD1 (6 bases). The CDR3 totals 16 residues. With 5 bases removed from V and 2 bases from J, the gap between germline ends came to 18 bases. In germline, CDR1 is SGHTA, CDR2 FQGNSA. The DNA for the CDR3 is TGTGCCAGCAGCACAACAGGGAGCGTCTTAAACACTGAAGCTTTCTTT. It translates to CASSTTGSVLNTEAFF.

J is TRBJ2-3 and V is TRBV6-2 or TRBV6-3, with D maybe TRBD2 (5 bases). The CDR3 runs 16 residues. Germline assignment: CDR1 MNHEY and CDR2 SVGEGT. V lost 4 bases, J lost 2 bases, and 16 bases lay in between. DNA for the CDR3: TGTGCCAGCAGTTTCCCGTCTAGCTTCATCACAGATACGCAGTATTTT. Residues: CASSFPSSFITDTQYF.

The DNA of the CDR3 is TGTGCCAGCTCACCCCCGCCGGGGGGGACTAATGAGCAGTTCTTC. Encoded protein: CASSPPPGGTNEQFF. The chain combines TRBV18 with TRBJ2-1; 8 bases are a match to TRBD2. V dropped 3 bases and J dropped 7; count of bases not matched to a gene: 8. Germline CDR1 reads KGHSH; CDR2 reads LQKENI. This CDR3 comprises 15 residues.

The rearrangement joins TRBV15 to TRBJ1-5; 11 positions match TRBD1. Germline CDR1 and CDR2: LNHNV and YYDKDF (reference sequence). V trimming: 4 bases; J trimming: 6 bases; junction bases outside the gene matches: 5. The CDR3 contains 15 residues. The CDR3 spells CATSTRDRGFQPQHF. CDR3 coding DNA: TGTGCCACCAGCACCCGGGACAGGGGGTTTCAGCCCCAGCATTTT.

The rearrangement uses TRBV3-1 (or the pseudogene TRBV3-2) and TRBJ1-6; no firm D call. This CDR3 spans 16 amino acids. CDR1 LGHDT and CDR2 YNNKEL come from the germline V gene (reference sequence). Trimming took off 3 bases at V and 0 bases at J, with 9 bases between the two ends. CDR3 bases: TGTGCCAGCAGCCAGGATCGGGGCTCCTATAATTCACCCCTCCACTTT. Translation: CASSQDRGSYNSPLHF.

V gene TRBV12-3 or TRBV12-4 combines with J gene TRBJ1-1, with TRBD1 identical over 7 bases. The CDR3 length is 13 residues. V lost 4 bases, J lost 1 base, and 0 bases stayed unmatched. The CDR3 region is CASSWDRNTEAFF. The CDR3, as DNA: TGTGCCAGCAGTTGGGACAGGAACACTGAAGCTTTCTTT.

This sequence joins TRBV18 and TRBJ1-1, with 9 bases fitting TRBD1. In germline, CDR1 is KGHSH, CDR2 LQKENI. The CDR3 is 15 amino acids. With V trimmed by 3 bases and J by 4 bases, 6 bases remained unmatched. CDR3 sequence reads: CASSPRTGVGTEAFF. For the CDR3, the DNA is TGTGCCAGCTCACCGCGGACAGGGGTAGGCACTGAAGCTTTCTTT.

The sample holds one count of this clone. No DNA is shown, since the ends of the CDR3 on it are uncertain; the CDR3 is the one TCRdb lists. The CDR3 protein is CASSLDVGGGTF. This chain links TRBV7-9 with TRBJ1-2. From its first to its last residue, the CDR3 has 12 amino acids. Looked up from germline, CDR1 is SEHNR and CDR2 is FQNEAQ (reference sequence).

This clone was detected only a few times. J is TRBJ1-6 and V is TRBV11-2; D may be TRBD1 (6 bases). CDR1 is SGHAT and CDR2 is FQNNGV in the germline V gene. The length of the CDR3 is 15 residues. Trimming shortened V by 4 bases and J by 8 bases, and 15 bases separated the two germline ends. The CDR3 sequence: CASSSAGEGDSPLHF. CDR3 coding DNA: TGTGCCAGCAGCTCCGCAGGGGAAGGAGATTCACCCCTCCACTTT.

The rearrangement links TRBV5-6 to TRBJ2-4, with D maybe TRBD1 (5 bases). CDR1 is SGHDT, CDR2 YYEEEE, per germline. The CDR3 spans 14 residues. V was pared by 2 bases and J by 5 bases, with 11 bases between. The CDR3 nucleotides read TGTGCCAGCAGCTTTGAGGCAGGGCAAAACATTCAGTACTTC. Translated: CASSFEAGQNIQYF.

V is TRBV7-8 and J is TRBJ1-1, with a possible D match to TRBD1 (6 bases). This CDR3 is 13 amino acids long. Germline-derived CDR1 and CDR2 are SGHVS and FQNEAQ. V dropped 4 bases and J dropped 0 bases, with 6 bases sitting between them. In DNA form, the CDR3 reads TGTGCCAGCAGCTGGGACATGAACACTGAAGCTTTCTTT. Protein sequence: CASSWDMNTEAFF.